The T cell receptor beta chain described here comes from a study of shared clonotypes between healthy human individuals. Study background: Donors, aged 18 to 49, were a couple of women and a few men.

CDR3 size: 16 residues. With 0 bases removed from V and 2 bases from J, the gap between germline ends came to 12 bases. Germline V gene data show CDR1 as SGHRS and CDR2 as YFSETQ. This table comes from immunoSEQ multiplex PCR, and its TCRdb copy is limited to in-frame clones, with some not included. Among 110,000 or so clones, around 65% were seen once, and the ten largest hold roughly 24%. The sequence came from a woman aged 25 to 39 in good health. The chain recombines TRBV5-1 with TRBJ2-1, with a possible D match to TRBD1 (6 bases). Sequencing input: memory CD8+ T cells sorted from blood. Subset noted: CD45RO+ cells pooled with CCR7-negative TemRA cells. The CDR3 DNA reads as TGCGCCAGCAGCTTGGTCCCACAGGGCGCCTACAATGAGCAGTTCTTC. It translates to CASSLVPQGAYNEQFF.